Listed below are T cell receptor beta chains from one sample, sequenced in a study of control samples from healthy donors and cancer patients. The method was immunoSEQ multiplex PCR; TCRdb's version includes in-frame clones alone and lacks a portion of them. The sample lists about 16,000 clones, 85% to 90% occurring once. Sequenced: PBMCs. These receptors were obtained from a man between 60 and 70 years old with head and neck cancer. The CDR3 runs from the conserved cysteine through the conserved F or W. A D gene is named only where the DNA matches it firmly. Some rows mark clone size as missing; the rest say once, few, many or name a class of expanded clone.

j_gene | abundance | d_gene | v_gene | CDR3nt | CDR3aa
TRBJ2-7 | once | . | TRBV3-1/TRBV3-2 | TGTGCCAGCAGCCAAATCAGGGGCTACGAGCAGTACTTC | CASSQIRGYEQYF
TRBJ2-2 | . | . | TRBV6-2/TRBV6-3 | TGTGCCAGCAGCGAGAACGGGGACACCGGGGAGCTGTTTTTT | CASSENGDTGELFF
TRBJ1-1 | . | . | TRBV6-5 | TGTGCCAGCAGCCGCACGTCCGACGGAAACACTGAAGCTTTCTTT | CASSRTSDGNTEAFF
TRBJ2-1 | few | TRBD2 | TRBV6-5 | TGTGCCAGCAGTTACCTAGTAGCGGGGGTGAATGAGCAGTTCTTC | CASSYLVAGVNEQFF
TRBJ2-2 | . | TRBD2 | TRBV6-5 | TGTGCCAGCCAGACTAGCCCGACCGGGGAGCTGTTTTTT | CASQTSPTGELFF
TRBJ1-2 | few | . | TRBV12-3/TRBV12-4 | TGTGCCAGTTCGGCAGGGGCACGCTATGGCTACACCTTC | CASSAGARYGYTF
TRBJ2-7 | . | . | TRBV9 | TGTGCCAGCAGTCTCCGGGACGGAGTTCCCTACGAGCAGTACTTC | CASSLRDGVPYEQYF
TRBJ1-5 | . | TRBD1 | TRBV19 | TGTGCCAGTAGTACGGGACAGGGAAAGGGTTATCAGCCCCAGCATTTT | CASSTGQGKGYQPQHF
TRBJ2-7 | once | TRBD1 | TRBV2 | TGTGCCAGCAGGAAGGGGGGACAGGGCTACGAGCAGTACTTC | CASRKGGQGYEQYF
TRBJ2-5 | . | . | TRBV29-1 | TGCAGCGTTGAAGCCCAGTACTTC | CSVEAQYF
TRBJ2-5 | . | . | TRBV7-9 | TGTGCCAGCAGCGTAGGGGTATTGGGCCAAGAGACCCAGTACTTC | CASSVGVLGQETQYF
TRBJ1-1 | . | TRBD1 | TRBV2 | TGTGCCAGTAGGGACAGGGAGAGGAGCACTGAAGCTTTCTTT | CASRDRERSTEAFF
TRBJ1-1 | few | . | TRBV19 | TGTGCCAGTAGTATGGGGGGTTACACTGAAGCTTTCTTT | CASSMGGYTEAFF
TRBJ1-5 | . | TRBD1 | TRBV6-5 | TGTGCCAGCAAGGGCATGACAGGGAGCAATCAGCCCCAGCATTTT | CASKGMTGSNQPQHF
TRBJ2-7 | . | . | TRBV11-2 | TGTGCCAGCAGCTTACAAAGGGCCTCCTACGAGCAGTACTTC | CASSLQRASYEQYF
TRBJ2-5 | . | TRBD1 | TRBV29-1 | TGCAGCGTTGAACAAGGGGGCGAGACCCAGTACTTC | CSVEQGGETQYF
TRBJ1-5 | once | . | TRBV7-2 | TGTGCCAGCAGCTTACTGGGGCAGCCCCAGCATTTT | CASSLLGQPQHF
TRBJ2-7 | once | TRBD1 | TRBV18 | TGTGCCAGCTCACCCGGGACAGGGTTCTACGAGCAGTACTTC | CASSPGTGFYEQYF
TRBJ1-2 | few | . | TRBV30 | TGTGCCTGGAGTGCCCGCCGGGGGCGCCCCTCTGGCTACACCTTC | CAWSARRGRPSGYTF
TRBJ1-1 | . | . | TRBV7-9 | TGTGCCAGCAGCATCCCCGCCGGCATGAACACTGAAGCTTTCTTT | CASSIPAGMNTEAFF
TRBJ2-7 | . | TRBD2 | TRBV28 | TGTGCCAGCGGGCGGGGGGTTAGCTCCTACGAGCAGTACTTC | CASGRGVSSYEQYF
TRBJ1-6 | . | TRBD1 | TRBV7-6 | TGTGCCAGCAGCCTCGCGGGACAGAACAATTCACCCCTCCACTTT | CASSLAGQNNSPLHF
TRBJ2-7 | once | . | TRBV7-3 | TGTGCCAGCAGTCCAGCACCGGGACACCTATACGAGCAGTACTTC | CASSPAPGHLYEQYF
TRBJ1-3 | . | . | TRBV28 | TGTGCCAGCAGCCCAAGGGCGGACAAAAGAAACACCATATATTTT | CASSPRADKRNTIYF
TRBJ1-2 | . | . | TRBV5-4 | TGTGCCAGCAGCACTTACTCAGTCCGTAACTATGGCTACACCTTC | CASSTYSVRNYGYTF
TRBJ1-2 | . | TRBD1 | TRBV6-5 | TGTGCCAGCAGTTTCGACAGGGGTGGCTACACCTTC | CASSFDRGGYTF
TRBJ2-7 | . | TRBD1 | TRBV19 | TGTGCCAGTAGTATGAAAGGACAGGGGTTCTACGAGCAGTACTTC | CASSMKGQGFYEQYF
TRBJ2-7 | . | . | TRBV6-6 | TGTGCCAGCAGTTTCCGGGAGAGATACGAGCAGTACTTC | CASSFRERYEQYF